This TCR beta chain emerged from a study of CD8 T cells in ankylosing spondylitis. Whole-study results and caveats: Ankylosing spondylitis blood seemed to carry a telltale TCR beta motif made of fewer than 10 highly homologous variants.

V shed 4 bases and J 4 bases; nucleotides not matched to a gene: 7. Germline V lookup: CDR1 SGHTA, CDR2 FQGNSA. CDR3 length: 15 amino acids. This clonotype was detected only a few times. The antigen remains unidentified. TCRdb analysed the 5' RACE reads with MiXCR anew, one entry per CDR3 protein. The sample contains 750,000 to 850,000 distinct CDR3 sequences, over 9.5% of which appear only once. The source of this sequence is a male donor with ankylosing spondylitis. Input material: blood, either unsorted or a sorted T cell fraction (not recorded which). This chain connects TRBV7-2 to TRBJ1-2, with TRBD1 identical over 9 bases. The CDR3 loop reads CASSSPGQGIYGYTF. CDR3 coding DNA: TGTGCCAGCAGCTCACCAGGACAGGGGATCTATGGCTACACCTTC.